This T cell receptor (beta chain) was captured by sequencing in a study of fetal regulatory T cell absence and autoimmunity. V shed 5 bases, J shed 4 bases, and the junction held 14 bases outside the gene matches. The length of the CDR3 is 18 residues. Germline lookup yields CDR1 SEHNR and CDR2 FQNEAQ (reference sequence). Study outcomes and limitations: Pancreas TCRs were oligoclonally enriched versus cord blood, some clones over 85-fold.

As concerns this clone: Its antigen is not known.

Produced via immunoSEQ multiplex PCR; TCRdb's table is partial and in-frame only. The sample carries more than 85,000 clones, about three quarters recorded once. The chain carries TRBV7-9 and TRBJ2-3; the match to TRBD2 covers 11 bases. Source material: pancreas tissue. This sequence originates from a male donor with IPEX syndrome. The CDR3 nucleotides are TGTGCCAGCAGCCCACGAGACCCTAGCGGGGGGCCGCCAGATACGCAGTATTTT. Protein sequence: CASSPRDPSGGPPDTQYF.